This TCR beta chain was sequenced for a study of blood T cell repertoires in COVID-19. Study in general: Samples of COVID-19 (acute and convalescent) were obtained from the United States, Italy and Spain.

Method: immunoSEQ multiplex PCR; TCRdb's copy keeps in-frame clones and lacks some. There are 86,000 or so clones in the sample; 91% occur only once, and 1.5% to 2% lies in the top ten. The length of the CDR3 is 11 residues. Germline CDR1 reads MDHEN; CDR2 reads SYDVKM. The TCR was taken from a woman aged 45-65 years in a cohort sampled during active COVID-19. Sequencing was carried out using peripheral blood. The chain has TRBV28 and TRBJ1-1, with no clear D. CDR3 DNA sequence: TGTGCGTCCTATCTGGGCTCTGAAGCTTTCTTT. This sequence encodes CASYLGSEAFF.